This entry lists 16 T cell receptor beta chains sequenced from one sample in a study of blood T cell repertoires in COVID-19. Clones were read by immunoSEQ multiplex PCR, and TCRdb kept only the in-frame ones, dropping some. Of roughly 140,000 clones listed, more than 75% are singletons. The source material was peripheral blood. Source of these receptors: a man aged 60 to 75 with active or convalescent COVID-19.

This clone came up a few times. V usage is TRBV7-9 and J usage is TRBJ2-7; D may be TRBD1 (6 bases). Germline CDR1 reads SEHNR; CDR2 reads FQNEAQ (reference sequence). Trimming stripped 0 bases from V and 6 bases from J, with 15 bases between. The CDR3 is 15 amino acids. The CDR3 DNA reads as TGTGCCAGCAGCTTAGCTTCAGGGGCGTTCGGCGAGCAGTACTTC. Its protein product is CASSLASGAFGEQYF.

V usage is TRBV7-2 and J usage is TRBJ1-1; D may be TRBD1 (5 bases). In germline, CDR1 is SGHTA, CDR2 FQGNSA. The CDR3 loop spans 15 amino acids. The germline V and J ends were trimmed by 5 bases and 0 bases, with 13 bases remaining between them. The CDR3 bases are TGTGCCAGCAGCCCCACCGGGGGGATGAACACTGAAGCTTTCTTT. This encodes CASSPTGGMNTEAFF.

The chain employs TRBV30 and TRBJ1-5, with a tentative D call TRBD1 (5 bases). The CDR3 extends over 14 amino acids. Germline V CDR1 and CDR2: GTSNPN, SVGIG (reference sequence). The V end lost 4 bases, the J end lost 0 bases, and 10 bases lay between the germline ends. The chain's CDR3 is CAWNIGGSNQPQHF. The CDR3 DNA is TGTGCCTGGAATATCGGGGGTAGCAATCAGCCCCAGCATTTT. Complete variable domain (other parts from reference TRBV30 and TRBJ1-5): SQTIHQWPATLVQPVGSPLSLECTVEGTSNPNLYWYRQAAGRGLQLLFYSVGIGQISSEVPQNLSASRPQDRQFILSSKKLLLSDSGFYLCAWNIGGSNQPQHFGDGTRLSIL.

CDR3 nucleotide sequence: TGTGCCAGCAGCTCGGGGACTAGCGGGATGAGGGGGGAGCAGTACTTC. It codes for CASSSGTSGMRGEQYF. The chain carries TRBV5-4 and TRBJ2-7, with TRBD2 matching 13 bases. The germline V gene has CDR1 SGHNT and CDR2 YYREEE (reference sequence). The CDR3 length is 16 residues. V trimming: 3 bases; J trimming: 7 bases; junction bases outside the gene matches: 10.

This clone was observed at least ten times. The CDR3 loop is CASSLRQGAYGYTF. The DNA for the CDR3 is TGTGCCAGCAGTCTGCGACAGGGGGCATATGGCTACACCTTC. The rearrangement joins TRBV6-5 to TRBJ1-2, with 10 bases lining up with TRBD1. Germline trimming cut 5 bases from V and 5 bases from J; bases unmatched to any gene: 5. This CDR3 has 14 amino acids. Germline assignment: CDR1 MNHEY and CDR2 SVGAGI.

V and J are TRBV6-6 and TRBJ2-7, with TRBD2 as a possible D gene (5 bases). V was shortened by 4 bases and J by 5 bases, with 18 bases between the two germline ends. Per the germline V gene, CDR1 is MNHNY and CDR2 is SVGAGI (reference sequence). The CDR3 spans 15 residues. The CDR3 coding sequence is TGTGCCAGCAGTTCGAGTCCTGGGAGAACCGACGAGCAGTACTTC. It yields the protein CASSSSPGRTDEQYF.

This rearrangement joins TRBV9 to TRBJ1-4; D is unclear. Germline V gives CDR1 SGDLS, CDR2 YYNGEE. The CDR3 length is 14 residues. V was pared by 4 bases and J by 5 bases, with 12 bases between. The CDR3 sequence is CASSPRTENEKLFF. As DNA, the CDR3 is TGTGCCAGCAGCCCTCGGACTGAAAATGAAAAACTGTTTTTT.

The genes are TRBV9 and TRBJ1-4; perhaps TRBD1 as D (5 bases). V was cut by 4 bases and J by 7 bases, with 8 bases left in between. The CDR3 has 12 residues. Germline V gene sequence: CDR1 SGDLS, CDR2 YYNGEE. The CDR3 region is CASSPGGEKLFF. In nucleotides, the CDR3 is TGTGCCAGCAGCCCGGGGGGTGAAAAACTGTTTTTT. The full variable domain, completed using reference TRBV9 and TRBJ1-4, is DSGVTQTPKHLITATGQRVTLRCSPRSGDLSVYWYQQSLDQGLQFLIQYYNGEERAKGNILERFSAQQFPDLHSELNLSSLELGDSALYFCASSPGGEKLFFGSGTQLSVL.

The chain links TRBV15 to TRBJ2-7; 15 nucleotides align to TRBD2. The ends lost 3 bases at V and 4 bases at J; junction bases unmatched: 7. This CDR3 has 17 amino acids. Looked up from germline, CDR1 is LNHNV and CDR2 is YYDKDF (reference sequence). Here the CDR3 DNA reads TGTGCCACCAGCAGCGAGCCGGGACTAGCGGGAGGTTACGAGCAGTACTTC. Translation gives CATSSEPGLAGGYEQYF.

This clone turned up a few times. This chain joins TRBV7-9 and TRBJ1-3; 7 bases are a match to TRBD1. Germline V lookup: CDR1 SEHNR, CDR2 FQNEAQ (reference sequence). The V gene end was trimmed by 5 bases and the J gene end by 4 bases; junction bases not matched to a gene: 5. The CDR3 runs to 14 residues. CDR3 bases: TGTGCCAGCAGCGTTGACAGGGCCGGAAACACCATATATTTT. It specifies CASSVDRAGNTIYF.

The chain recombines TRBV7-2 with TRBJ1-1, with a tentative D call TRBD1 (5 bases). The germline V gene has CDR1 SGHTA and CDR2 FQGNSA. Trimming left V 10 bases short and J 0 bases short, with 15 bases between. CDR3 length: 14 amino acids. CDR3 in DNA: TGTGCCAACGCCAGGCCAGGGATGAACACTGAAGCTTTCTTT. Protein product: CANARPGMNTEAFF.

This clone showed up just once. The rearrangement uses TRBV7-3 and TRBJ2-2; D is perhaps TRBD1 (6 bases). The CDR3 has 15 amino acids. V lost 5 bases, J lost 0 bases, and 10 bases lay in between. Per the germline V gene, CDR1 is SGHTA and CDR2 is FQGTGA. The CDR3 DNA reads as TGTGCCAGCAGCCCACAGGGACCGAACACCGGGGAGCTGTTTTTT. As protein: CASSPQGPNTGELFF.

This chain links TRBV3-1 (or the pseudogene TRBV3-2) with TRBJ2-3, with D maybe TRBD2 (5 bases). CDR1 LGHDT and CDR2 YNNKEL come from the germline V gene (reference sequence). The V gene lost 4 bases and the J gene lost 7 bases, with 9 bases spanning the gap. This CDR3 contains 12 residues. CDR3 sequence: CASSPPGNTQYF. CDR3 DNA sequence: TGTGCCAGCAGCCCTCCCGGGAATACGCAGTATTTT.

This clone is labeled as medium-sized (0.01 to 0.1%). CDR3 nucleotides: TGTGCCAGCTCTTCAGTAGCGTCTCGGACCGCCCAACTCTACGAGCAGTACTTC. This gives the protein CASSSVASRTAQLYEQYF. The chain employs TRBV28 and TRBJ2-7; the D gene is possibly TRBD2 (5 bases). The CDR3 contains 18 residues. V lost 8 bases, J lost 3 bases, and 29 bases lay in between. CDR1 MDHEN and CDR2 SYDVKM come from the germline V gene. The variable domain in full, completed from reference TRBV28 and TRBJ2-7, reads DVKVTQSSRYLVKRTGEKVFLECVQDMDHENMFWYRQDPGLGLRLIYFSYDVKMKEKGDIPEGYSVSREKKERFSLILESASTNQTSMYLCASSSVASRTAQLYEQYFGPGTRLTVT.

V gene TRBV28 combines with J gene TRBJ2-2; TRBD1 matches 8 bases. V shed 3 bases, J shed 3 bases, and the junction held 9 bases outside the gene matches. The germline V gene encodes CDR1 MDHEN and CDR2 SYDVKM. There are 17 residues in the CDR3. In DNA form, the CDR3 reads TGTGCCAGCAGTTTGCGTTTACAGGGGGTGGACACCGGGGAGCTGTTTTTT. Its protein is CASSLRLQGVDTGELFF.

This clone was observed a few times. The genes are TRBV2 and TRBJ2-5; 8 bases align to TRBD1. Losses at the gene ends were 7 bases for V and 6 bases for J; bases not matched to a gene: 10. The germline V gene encodes CDR1 SNHLY and CDR2 FYNNEI. The CDR3 loop spans 14 amino acids. In DNA form, the CDR3 reads TGTGCCAGCAAACCCCATGGACAGGGCAAGACCCAGTACTTC. This translates into CASKPHGQGKTQYF.